The present entry profiles one TCR beta chain with its context. Its antigen is unidentified. This sample was included in a study of blood T cells in healthy people across ages. Whole-study context: Capture by template switching was about one barcoded beta molecule per two T cells.

Study-level findings and limits: Any changes in expanded clonotypes were possibly confounded, as donor CMV status remained unknown.

The authors ran a second PCR of roughly 6 to 12 cycles using a sample-barcoded 5' primer and a J-beta primer mix. TCRdb re-derived calls from the 5' RACE reads in MiXCR, one entry per CDR3 protein. The data show about 840,000 distinct CDR3 sequences, about 29% seen once. J was trimmed by 3 bases and V by 6 bases; bases with no gene match: 19. Germline V gives CDR1 SQVTM, CDR2 ANQGSEA. The CDR3 extends over 18 amino acids. This sample was also put to use in a study of T cells of mothers and their children. That work states: Each donor was one of three healthy Caucasian mothers or one of their six children. Similar effects of thymic selection on TCR recombination output were recorded in related and unrelated pairs.

The receptor's source is a middle-aged woman in good health. This chain uses TRBV29-1 with TRBJ2-3, with 9 bases that match TRBD2. The specimen was blood. The CDR3 reads CSVRGTDTAGGITDTQYF. In DNA, the CDR3 is TGCAGCGTGCGGGGGACCGATACAGCGGGAGGAATAACAGATACGCAGTATTTT.